The following is a T cell receptor beta chain sequence with its context. From the 5' RACE reads, TCRdb called clonotypes with MiXCR, one entry per CDR3 protein. This table holds 300,000 to 350,000 distinct CDR3 sequences, about 11% found once. The sample comes from a study of T cells after yellow fever vaccination. As for the study in general: Fractions low in cell number were prepared with SMART-Seq v4 Ultra Low Input.

With 3 bases clipped from V and 5 bases from J, the junction kept 7 bases outside the gene matches. The CDR3 consists of 15 residues. Germline CDR1 and CDR2: MGHRA and YSYEKL. The sample here was CD4+ T cells sorted from PBMCs, taken 45 days after the yellow fever booster vaccination. The V and J genes are TRBV4-1 and TRBJ2-5, with 9 bases lining up with TRBD2. The sequence came from a man aged 18 to 30 who received the YFV17D yellow fever vaccine. The chain's CDR3 is CASSHGGGAVETQYF. In nucleotides, the CDR3 is TGCGCCAGCAGCCACGGCGGGGGGGCCGTGGAGACCCAGTACTTC.